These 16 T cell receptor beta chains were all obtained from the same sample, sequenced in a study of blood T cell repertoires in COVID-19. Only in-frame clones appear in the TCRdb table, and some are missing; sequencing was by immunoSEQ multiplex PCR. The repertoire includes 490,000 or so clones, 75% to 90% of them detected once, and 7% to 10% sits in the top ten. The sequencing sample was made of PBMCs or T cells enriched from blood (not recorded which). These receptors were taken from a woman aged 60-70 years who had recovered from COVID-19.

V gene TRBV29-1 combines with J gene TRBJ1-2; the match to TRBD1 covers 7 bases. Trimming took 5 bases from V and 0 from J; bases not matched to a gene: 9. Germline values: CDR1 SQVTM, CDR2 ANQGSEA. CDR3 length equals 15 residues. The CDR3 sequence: CSVPSTGQPNYGYTF. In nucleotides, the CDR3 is TGCAGCGTTCCGTCGACAGGGCAACCTAACTATGGCTACACCTTC.

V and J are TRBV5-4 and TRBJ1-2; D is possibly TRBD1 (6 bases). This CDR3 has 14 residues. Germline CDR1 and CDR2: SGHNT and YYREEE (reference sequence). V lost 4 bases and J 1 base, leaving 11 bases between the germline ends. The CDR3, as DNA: TGTGCCAGCAGCACCCAACAGGGTAACTATGGCTACACCTTC. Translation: CASSTQQGNYGYTF.

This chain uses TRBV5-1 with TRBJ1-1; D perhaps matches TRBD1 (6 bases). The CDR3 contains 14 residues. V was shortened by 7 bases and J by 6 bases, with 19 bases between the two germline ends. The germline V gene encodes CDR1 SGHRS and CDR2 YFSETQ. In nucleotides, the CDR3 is TGCGCCAGCCGACAGGCTGACGATGGGGCTGAAGCTTTCTTT. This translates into CASRQADDGAEAFF.

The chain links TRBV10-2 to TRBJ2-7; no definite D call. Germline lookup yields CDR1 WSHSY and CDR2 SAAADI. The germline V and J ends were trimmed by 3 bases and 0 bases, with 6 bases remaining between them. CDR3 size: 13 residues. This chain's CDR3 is CASSDTTSYEQYF. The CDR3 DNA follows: TGCGCCAGCAGTGACACTACCTCCTACGAGCAGTACTTC.

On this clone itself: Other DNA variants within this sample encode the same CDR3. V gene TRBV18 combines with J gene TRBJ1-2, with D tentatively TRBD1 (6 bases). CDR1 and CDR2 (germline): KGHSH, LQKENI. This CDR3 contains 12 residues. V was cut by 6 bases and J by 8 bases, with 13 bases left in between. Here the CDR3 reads CASSPFDRGYTF. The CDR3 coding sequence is TGTGCCAGCTCCCCTTTCGACAGGGGCTACACCTTC.

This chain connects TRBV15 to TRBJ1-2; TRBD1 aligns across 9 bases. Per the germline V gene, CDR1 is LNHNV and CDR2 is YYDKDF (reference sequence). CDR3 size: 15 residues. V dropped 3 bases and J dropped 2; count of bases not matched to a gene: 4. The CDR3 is CATSRQQGANYGYTF. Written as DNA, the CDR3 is TGTGCCACCAGCAGGCAACAGGGGGCAAACTATGGCTACACCTTC.

CDR3 bases: TGCAGCGTTGAGGCAGGGGTTGGAAACACCATATATTTT. It specifies CSVEAGVGNTIYF. The chain uses TRBV29-1 and TRBJ1-3; perhaps TRBD1 as D (6 bases). The CDR3 is 13 amino acids. The V gene's germline CDR1 is SQVTM and CDR2 ANQGSEA. The ends were cut back, 3 bases at V and 3 bases at J, with 9 bases in the middle. The full variable domain, its missing parts supplied by reference TRBV29-1 and TRBJ1-3, is SAVISQKPSRDICQRGTSLTIQCQVDSQVTMMFWYRQQPGQSLTLIATANQGSEATYESGFVIDKFPISRPNLTFSTLTVSNMSPEDSSIYLCSVEAGVGNTIYFGEGSWLTVV.

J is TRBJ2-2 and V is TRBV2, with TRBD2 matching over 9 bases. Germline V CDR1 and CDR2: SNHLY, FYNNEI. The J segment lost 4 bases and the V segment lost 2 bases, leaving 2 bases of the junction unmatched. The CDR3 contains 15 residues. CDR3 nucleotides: TGTGCCAGCAGTGAACTAGCGGGATTCACCGGGGAGCTGTTTTTT. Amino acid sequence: CASSELAGFTGELFF.

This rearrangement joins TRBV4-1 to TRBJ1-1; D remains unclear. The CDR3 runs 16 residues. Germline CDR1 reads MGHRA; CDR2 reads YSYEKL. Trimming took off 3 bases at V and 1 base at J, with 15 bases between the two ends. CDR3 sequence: CASSHPRGRTNTEAFF. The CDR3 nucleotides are TGCGCCAGCAGCCATCCTCGAGGGAGAACGAACACTGAAGCTTTCTTT.

CDR3 residues: CAWSGGPYQETQYF. The DNA for the CDR3 is TGTGCCTGGAGTGGGGGGCCGTACCAAGAGACCCAGTACTTC. The chain has TRBV30 and TRBJ2-5; D possibly corresponds to TRBD1 (6 bases). Germline V CDR1 and CDR2: GTSNPN, SVGIG (reference sequence). The CDR3 is 14 residues long. Trimming took off 1 base at V and 0 bases at J, with 9 bases between the two ends.

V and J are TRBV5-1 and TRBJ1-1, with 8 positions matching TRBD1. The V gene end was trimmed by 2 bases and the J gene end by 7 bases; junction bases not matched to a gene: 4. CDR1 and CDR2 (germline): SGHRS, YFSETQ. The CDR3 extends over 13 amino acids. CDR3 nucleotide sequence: TGCGCCAGCAGCTTCCGGGACAGGATTGAAGCTTTCTTT. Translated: CASSFRDRIEAFF. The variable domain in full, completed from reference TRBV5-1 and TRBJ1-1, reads KAGVTQTPRYLIKTRGQQVTLSCSPISGHRSVSWYQQTPGQGLQFLFEYFSETQRNKGNFPGRFSGRQFSNSRSEMNVSTLELGDSALYLCASSFRDRIEAFFGQGTRLTVV.

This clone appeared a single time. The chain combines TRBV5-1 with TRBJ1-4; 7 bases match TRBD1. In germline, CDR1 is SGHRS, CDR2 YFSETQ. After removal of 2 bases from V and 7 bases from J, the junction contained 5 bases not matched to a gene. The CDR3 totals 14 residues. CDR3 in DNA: TGCGCCAGCAGCTTTCAGGGGGTCGGTGAAAAACTGTTTTTT. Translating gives CASSFQGVGEKLFF.

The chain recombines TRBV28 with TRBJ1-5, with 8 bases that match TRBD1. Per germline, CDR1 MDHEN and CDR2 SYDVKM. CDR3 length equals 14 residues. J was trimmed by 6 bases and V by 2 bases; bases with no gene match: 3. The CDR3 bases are TGTGCCAGCAGTTTAAACAGGGGGGCTCAGCCCCAGCATTTT. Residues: CASSLNRGAQPQHF.

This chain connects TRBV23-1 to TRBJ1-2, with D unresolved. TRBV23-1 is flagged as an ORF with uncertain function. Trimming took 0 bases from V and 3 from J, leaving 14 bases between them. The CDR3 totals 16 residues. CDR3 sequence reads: CASSQSLPALDYGYTF. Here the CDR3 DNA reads TGCGCCAGCAGTCAATCCCTGCCAGCGTTAGACTATGGCTACACCTTC.

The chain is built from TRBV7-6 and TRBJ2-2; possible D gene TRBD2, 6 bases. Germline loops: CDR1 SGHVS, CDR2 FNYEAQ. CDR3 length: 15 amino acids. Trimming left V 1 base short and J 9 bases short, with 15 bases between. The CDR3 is CASSLGQGGPWELFF. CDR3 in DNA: TGTGCCAGCAGCTTAGGGCAGGGAGGTCCCTGGGAGCTGTTTTTT.

CDR3 nucleotides: TGTGCCAGCAGGGAACGGGGCACAGATACGCAGTATTTT. Its translation is CASRERGTDTQYF. J is TRBJ2-3 and V is TRBV27; no clear D. Trimming took 6 bases from V and 1 from J, leaving 8 bases between them. Per germline, CDR1 MNHEY and CDR2 SMNVEV (reference sequence). The CDR3 extends over 13 amino acids.